Sequencing of this T cell receptor beta chain was carried out in a study of low-dose radiotherapy and immunotherapy resistance in tumors. Overall study: Each fraction for Cohort 1 was 0.5 Gy, given every 2 weeks, and the total came to 6.5 Gy.

Documented time point: after trial treatment. Treatment meaning: LDRT plus nivolumab, ipilimumab, low-dose cyclophosphamide and aspirin (RACIN trial). This clonotype was counted ten times or more. Priming of first-strand cDNA relied on TRAV- and TRBV-specific primers (covering alpha and beta chains). TCRs were put through approximately 21 PCR cycles of amplification with Phusion. A constant-region primer and the V-primer adapter served as the primer pair. The isolated mRNA underwent amplification through in vitro transcription. MiXCR was run by TCRdb on the reads, yielding one entry per CDR3 protein. The sample gives 30,000 to 45,000 distinct CDR3 sequences, roughly 20% of which show up once; under 9.5% is in the top ten. The CDR3 extends over 13 amino acids. The germline V gene has CDR1 SGHTA and CDR2 FQGTGA. The germline V and J ends were trimmed by 4 bases and 1 base, with 4 bases remaining between them.

The sample here was PBMCs, taken after low-dose radiotherapy plus immunotherapy. This chain uses TRBV7-3 with TRBJ2-2, with D unclear. The receptor was derived from a female donor with ovarian cancer. DNA for the CDR3: TGTGCCAGCAGCTCCAGGAACACCGGGGAGCTGTTTTTT. Amino acid sequence: CASSSRNTGELFF.